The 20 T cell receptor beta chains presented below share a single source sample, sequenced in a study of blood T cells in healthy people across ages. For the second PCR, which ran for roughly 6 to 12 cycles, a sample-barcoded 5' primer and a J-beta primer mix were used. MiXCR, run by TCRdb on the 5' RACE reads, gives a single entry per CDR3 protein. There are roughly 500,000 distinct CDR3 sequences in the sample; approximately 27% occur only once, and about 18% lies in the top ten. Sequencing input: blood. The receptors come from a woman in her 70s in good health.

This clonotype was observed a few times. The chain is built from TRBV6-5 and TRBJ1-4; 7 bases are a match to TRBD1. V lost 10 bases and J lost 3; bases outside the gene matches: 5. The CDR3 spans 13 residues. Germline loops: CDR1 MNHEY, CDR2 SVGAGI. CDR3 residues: CATSTGSNEKLFF. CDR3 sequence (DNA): TGTGCCACCTCGACAGGGTCTAATGAAAAACTGTTTTTT.

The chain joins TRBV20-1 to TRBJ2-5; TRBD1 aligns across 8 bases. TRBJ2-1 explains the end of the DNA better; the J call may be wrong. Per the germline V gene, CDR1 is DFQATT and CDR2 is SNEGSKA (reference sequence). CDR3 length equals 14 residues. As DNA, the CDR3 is TGCAGTGCTTCGACAGGGGACGGCTACAATGAGCAGTTCTTC. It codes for CSASTGDGYNEQFF.

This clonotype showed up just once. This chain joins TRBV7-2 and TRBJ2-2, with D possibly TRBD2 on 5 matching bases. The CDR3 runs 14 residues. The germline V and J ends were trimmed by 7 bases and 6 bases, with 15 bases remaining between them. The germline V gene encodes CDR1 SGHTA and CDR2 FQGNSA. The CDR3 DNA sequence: TGTGCCAGCATCCTAGTAGAGGGTCCCGGGGAGCTGTTTTTT. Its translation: CASILVEGPGELFF.

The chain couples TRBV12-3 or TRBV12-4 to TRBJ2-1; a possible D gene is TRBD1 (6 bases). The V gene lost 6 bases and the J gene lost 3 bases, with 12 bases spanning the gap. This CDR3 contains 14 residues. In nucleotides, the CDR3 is TGTGCCAGCAGCTGGGACAACCACTACAATGAGCAGTTCTTC. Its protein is CASSWDNHYNEQFF.

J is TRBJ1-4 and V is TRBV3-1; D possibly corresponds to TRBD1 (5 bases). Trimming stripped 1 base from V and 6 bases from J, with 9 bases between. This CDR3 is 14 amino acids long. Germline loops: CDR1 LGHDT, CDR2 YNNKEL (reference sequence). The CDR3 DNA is TGTGCCAGCAGCCAAGGGGGCGGAGATGAAAAACTGTTTTTT. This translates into CASSQGGGDEKLFF.

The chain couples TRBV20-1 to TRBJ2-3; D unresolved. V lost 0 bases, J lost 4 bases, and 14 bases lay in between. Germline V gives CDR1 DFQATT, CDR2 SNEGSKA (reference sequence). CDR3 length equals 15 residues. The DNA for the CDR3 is TGCAGTGCTAGAGATCAGAGACCGCACGCAGATACGCAGTATTTT. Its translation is CSARDQRPHADTQYF.

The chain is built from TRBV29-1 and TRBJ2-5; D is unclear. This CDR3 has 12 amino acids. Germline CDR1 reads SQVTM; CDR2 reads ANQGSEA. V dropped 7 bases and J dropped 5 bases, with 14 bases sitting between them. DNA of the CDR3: TGCAGCGCAAAGGGCCCTACCGAGACCCAGTACTTC. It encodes CSAKGPTETQYF.

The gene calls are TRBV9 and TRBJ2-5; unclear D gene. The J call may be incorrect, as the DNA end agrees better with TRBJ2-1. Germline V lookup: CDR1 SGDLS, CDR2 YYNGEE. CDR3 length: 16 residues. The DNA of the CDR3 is TGTGCCAGCAGCTCCTCCTCGGAGATCATTAGTGATGAGCAGTTCTTC. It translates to CASSSSSEIISDEQFF.

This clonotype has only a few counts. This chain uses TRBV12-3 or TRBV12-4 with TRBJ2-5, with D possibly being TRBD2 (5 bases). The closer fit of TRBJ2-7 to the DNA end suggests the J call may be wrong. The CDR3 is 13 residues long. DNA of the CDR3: TGTGCCAGCAGTTTATCACGGGAATACGAGCAGTACTTC. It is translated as CASSLSREYEQYF.

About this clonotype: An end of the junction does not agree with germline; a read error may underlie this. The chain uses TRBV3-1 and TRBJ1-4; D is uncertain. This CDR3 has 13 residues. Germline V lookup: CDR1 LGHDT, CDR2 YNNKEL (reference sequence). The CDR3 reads CASSQGINEKLFF. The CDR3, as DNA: TGCGCCAGCAGCCAAGGAATTAATGAAAAACTGTTTTTT.

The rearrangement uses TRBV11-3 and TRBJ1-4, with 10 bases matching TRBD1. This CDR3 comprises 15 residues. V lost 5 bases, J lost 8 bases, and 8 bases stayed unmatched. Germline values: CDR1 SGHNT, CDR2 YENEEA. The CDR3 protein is CASSPRTGGKEKLFF. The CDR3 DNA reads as TGTGCCAGCAGCCCCCGGACAGGGGGGAAGGAAAAACTGTTTTTT. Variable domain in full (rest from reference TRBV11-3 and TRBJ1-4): EAGVVQSPRYKIIEKKQPVAFWCNPISGHNTLYWYLQNLGQGPELLIRYENEEAVDDSQLPKDRFSAERLKGVDSTLKIQPAELGDSAVYLCASSPRTGGKEKLFFGSGTQLSVL.

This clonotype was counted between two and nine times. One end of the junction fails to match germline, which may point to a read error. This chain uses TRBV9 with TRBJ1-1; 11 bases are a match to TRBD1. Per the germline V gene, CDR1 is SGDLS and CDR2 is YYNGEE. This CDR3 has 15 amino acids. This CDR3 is CAGSVGTGGNTEAFF. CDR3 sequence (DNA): TGTGCCGGCAGCGTTGGGACAGGGGGTAACACTGAAGCTTTCTTT.

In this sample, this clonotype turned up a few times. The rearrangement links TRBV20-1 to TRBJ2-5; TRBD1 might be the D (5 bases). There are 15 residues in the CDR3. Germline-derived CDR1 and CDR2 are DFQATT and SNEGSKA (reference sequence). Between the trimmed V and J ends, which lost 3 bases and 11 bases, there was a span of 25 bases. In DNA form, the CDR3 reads TGCAGTGCTAGCGACAGTGTCAAAAGTCAGTTACGGCAGTACTTC. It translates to CSASDSVKSQLRQYF.

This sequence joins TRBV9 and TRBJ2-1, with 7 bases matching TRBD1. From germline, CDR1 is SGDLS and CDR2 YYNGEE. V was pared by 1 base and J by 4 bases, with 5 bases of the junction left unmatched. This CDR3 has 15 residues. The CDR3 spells CASSVRQGAYNEQFF. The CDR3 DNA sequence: TGTGCCAGCAGCGTAAGACAGGGAGCTTACAATGAGCAGTTCTTC.

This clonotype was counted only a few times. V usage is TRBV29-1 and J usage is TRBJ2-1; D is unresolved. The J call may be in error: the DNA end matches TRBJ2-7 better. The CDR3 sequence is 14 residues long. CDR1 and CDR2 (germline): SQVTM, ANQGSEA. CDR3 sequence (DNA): TGCAGCGCCACAGCGCGGCAGACCTCCTACGAGCAGTACTTC. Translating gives CSATARQTSYEQYF.

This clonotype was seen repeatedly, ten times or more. The CDR3 DNA reads TGTGCCAGCAGCTTAGTACAGGCCGAGTACAATGAGCAGTTCTTC. It codes for CASSLVQAEYNEQFF. The J gene is TRBJ2-1, the V gene TRBV7-8; a possible D gene is TRBD1 (5 bases). Looked up from germline, CDR1 is SGHVS and CDR2 is FQNEAQ. The CDR3 extends over 15 amino acids. Trimming left V 1 base short and J 4 bases short, with 11 bases between.

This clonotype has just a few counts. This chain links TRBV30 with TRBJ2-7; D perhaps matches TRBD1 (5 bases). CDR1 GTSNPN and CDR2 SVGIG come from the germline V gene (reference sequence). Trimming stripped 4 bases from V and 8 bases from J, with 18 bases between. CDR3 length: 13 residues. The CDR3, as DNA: TGTGCCTGGAACCAAGACAGAGCCCAGCAGCAGTACTTC. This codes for CAWNQDRAQQQYF.

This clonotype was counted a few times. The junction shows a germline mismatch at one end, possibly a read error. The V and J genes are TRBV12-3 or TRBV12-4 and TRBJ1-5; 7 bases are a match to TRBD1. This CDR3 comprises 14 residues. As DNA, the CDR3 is TGTGCCAGCAGTTTAATAGGGGGCGGTCAGCCCCGGCATTTT. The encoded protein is CASSLIGGGQPRHF.

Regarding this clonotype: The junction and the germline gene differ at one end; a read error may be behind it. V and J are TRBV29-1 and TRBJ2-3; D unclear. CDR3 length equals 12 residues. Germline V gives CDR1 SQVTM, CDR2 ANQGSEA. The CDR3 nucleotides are TGCAGCGTTCTAACTTCCACAGATACGCGGTATTTT. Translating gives CSVLTSTDTRYF.

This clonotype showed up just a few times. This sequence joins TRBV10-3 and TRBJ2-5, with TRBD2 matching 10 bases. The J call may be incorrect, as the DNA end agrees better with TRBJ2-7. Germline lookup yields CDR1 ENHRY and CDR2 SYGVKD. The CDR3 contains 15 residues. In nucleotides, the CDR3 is TGTGCCATCTCTCATAGGACTAGCGGTCCCTACGAGCAGTACTTC. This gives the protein CAISHRTSGPYEQYF.